The rows below give T cell receptor beta chains drawn from one sample of a study of shared T cell receptors in the human thymus. Libraries were prepared by immunoSEQ multiplex PCR; TCRdb keeps only in-frame clonotypes and omits some of them. The sample comprises roughly 68,000 clones, more than 90% of which are singletons, and around 0.03% rests with the top ten. Sequenced material: thymocytes. Receptor source: a human donor. CDR3s include the opening cysteine and the closing phenylalanine or tryptophan. A D gene is named only where the DNA matches it firmly. Rows may omit the clone size; those that give it use once, few, many or a size class.

V,J,D,size,CDR3,DNA
TRBV29-1,TRBJ2-7,.,.,CSVVIRGSPYEQYF,TGCAGCGTTGTAATCCGTGGCAGTCCTTACGAGCAGTACTTC
TRBV4-3,TRBJ1-4,TRBD1,.,CASSQVGQPNEKLFF,TGCGCCAGCAGCCAAGTGGGACAGCCTAATGAAAAACTGTTTTTT
TRBV9,TRBJ1-2,.,.,CASSLEQNTGTHYGYTF,TGTGCCAGCAGCCTCGAGCAAAATACAGGGACCCACTATGGCTACACCTTC
TRBV9,TRBJ2-6,TRBD1,.,CASSADRASGANVLTF,TGTGCCAGCAGCGCCGACAGGGCCTCTGGGGCCAACGTCCTGACTTTC
TRBV2,TRBJ2-5,TRBD2,.,CASSEAWAGLPSCRGSGGGETQYF,TGTGCCAGCAGTGAAGCCTGGGCAGGGTTACCCTCTTGCCGTGGTAGCGGGGGAGGGGAGACCCAGTACTTC
TRBV19,TRBJ1-5,.,.,CASSIDRPLFNQPQHF,TGTGCCAGTAGTATAGATCGGCCCCTCTTCAATCAGCCCCAGCATTTT
TRBV6-4,TRBJ2-2,.,.,CASSGEGSGELFF,TGTGCCAGCAGTGGCGAGGGATCCGGGGAGCTGTTTTTT
TRBV4-3,TRBJ2-7,.,.,CASSHREGGGDYEQYF,TGCGCCAGCAGCCACCGAGAGGGGGGAGGGGACTACGAGCAGTACTTC
TRBV4-2,TRBJ1-4,.,.,CASSQEKKDQEILFF,TGTGCCAGCAGCCAAGAAAAGAAGGACCAGGAAATACTGTTTTTT
TRBV5-8,TRBJ2-4,TRBD1,.,CASSFRDRGNIQYF,TGTGCCAGCAGCTTCCGGGACAGGGGGAACATTCAGTACTTC
TRBV6-1,TRBJ2-1,.,.,CASIGARSSYNEQFF,TGTGCCAGCATTGGGGCCAGGAGCTCCTACAATGAGCAGTTCTTC
TRBV7-6,TRBJ2-3,TRBD2,.,CASSLALAGGPPDTQYF,TGTGCCAGCAGCTTAGCCCTAGCGGGGGGGCCCCCAGATACGCAGTATTTT
TRBV6-1,TRBJ1-3,.,.,CASSEWAFQYNSGNTIYF,TGTGCCAGCAGTGAATGGGCATTCCAATACAACTCTGGAAACACCATATATTTT
TRBV7-3,TRBJ2-3,TRBD2,.,CASSLQGPTSGASTDTQYF,TGTGCCAGCAGCTTACAGGGACCAACTAGCGGGGCTAGCACAGATACGCAGTATTTT
TRBV7-3,TRBJ2-2,.,.,CASSLAGGSTGTGKTGELFF,TGTGCCAGCAGCTTAGCTGGAGGATCAACAGGGACGGGAAAAACCGGGGAGCTGTTTTTT
TRBV6-5,TRBJ1-2,.,.,CASWGGYLYYGYTF,TGTGCCAGCTGGGGGGGATACCTTTACTATGGCTACACCTTC
TRBV7-2,TRBJ2-2,.,.,CASSLIRVNTGELFF,TGTGCCAGCAGCTTAATTCGGGTGAACACCGGGGAGCTGTTTTTT
TRBV7-2,TRBJ1-6,TRBD1,.,CASSNRADRGISYNSPLHF,TGTGCCAGCAGCAACAGGGCGGACAGGGGGATATCCTATAATTCACCCCTCCACTTT
TRBV6-6,TRBJ2-2,.,.,CASSPGQNTGELFF,TGTGCCAGCAGTCCAGGACAGAACACCGGGGAGCTGTTTTTT
TRBV1,TRBJ2-2,.,.,CTSGGLAANTGELFF,TGCACCAGCGGGGGACTAGCGGCGAACACCGGGGAGCTGTTTTTT
TRBV6-6,TRBJ2-5,TRBD1,.,CASSSGQGTEETQYF,TGTGCCAGCAGCTCCGGACAGGGAACCGAAGAGACCCAGTACTTC
TRBV7-3,TRBJ2-7,.,.,CASSLSDTARHEQYF,TGTGCCAGCAGCTTGTCGGACACCGCTCGCCACGAGCAGTACTTC
TRBV7-2,TRBJ2-1,.,.,CASSLRSARGVYNEQFF,TGTGCCAGCAGCTTAAGGTCTGCCAGGGGGGTTTACAATGAGCAGTTCTTC
TRBV21-1,TRBJ2-2,.,.,CASRRLGAGVDGELFF,TGTGCCAGCAGGAGGTTAGGAGCGGGGGTGGACGGGGAGCTGTTTTTT
TRBV27,TRBJ1-1,.,.,CASSLARGWTEAFF,TGTGCCAGCAGTTTAGCCAGGGGATGGACTGAAGCTTTCTTT
TRBV6-1,TRBJ1-6,.,.,CASSEFVFWGNPSGNSPLHF,TGTGCCAGCAGTGAATTCGTGTTTTGGGGGAACCCTAGTGGGAATTCACCCCTCCACTTT
TRBV4-3,TRBJ2-7,.,.,CASSTLDSYEQYF,TGCGCCAGCAGCACCTTAGACAGCTACGAGCAGTACTTC
TRBV19,TRBJ2-7,TRBD1,.,CASGTVYEQYF,TGTGCCAGTGGGACAGTTTACGAGCAGTACTTC
TRBV27,TRBJ2-1,.,.,CASSPYPSGSSYNEQFF,TGTGCCAGCAGTCCGTATCCCTCAGGGAGCTCCTACAATGAGCAGTTCTTC
TRBV29-1,TRBJ2-7,TRBD1,.,CSVEGQGVEQYF,TGCAGCGTTGAGGGACAGGGGGTCGAGCAGTACTTC
TRBV27,TRBJ2-7,TRBD1,.,CASSFRDRGHEQYF,TGTGCCAGCAGTTTCCGGGACAGGGGCCACGAGCAGTACTTC
TRBV27,TRBJ1-1,.,.,CASSLRRGVGGFNTEAFF,TGTGCCAGCAGTTTAAGGAGAGGAGTTGGGGGTTTCAACACTGAAGCTTTCTTT
TRBV5-5,TRBJ1-6,.,.,CASSLAAAGGDDNSPLHF,TGTGCCAGCAGCTTGGCCGCCGCTGGAGGAGACGATAATTCACCCCTCCACTTT
TRBV6-6,TRBJ1-2,.,once,CASSYGTERHGYTF,TGTGCCAGCAGTTACGGGACTGAACGGCATGGCTACACCTTC
TRBV6-5,TRBJ1-6,.,.,CASSYWGRHHNSPLHF,TGTGCCAGCAGTTATTGGGGGAGGCATCATAATTCACCCCTCCACTTT
TRBV4-1,TRBJ2-2,.,.,CASSDTGHNTGELFF,TGCGCCAGCAGCGATACAGGACATAACACCGGGGAGCTGTTTTTT
TRBV5-4,TRBJ2-2,.,.,CASSPGAGELFF,TGTGCCAGCAGCCCGGGGGCCGGGGAGCTGTTTTTT
TRBV4-1,TRBJ2-2,.,.,CASSQDVQGLWAGELFF,TGCGCCAGCAGCCAAGATGTACAAGGGCTTTGGGCCGGGGAGCTGTTTTTT
TRBV7-8,TRBJ1-6,TRBD1,.,CASSLRPGGQGRNSPLHF,TGTGCCAGCAGCTTAAGACCAGGGGGGCAGGGGCGAAATTCACCCCTCCACTTT
TRBV6-9,TRBJ1-1,.,.,CASTGNTEAFF,TGTGCCAGCACTGGAAACACTGAAGCTTTCTTT
TRBV9,TRBJ1-2,TRBD1,.,CASSGRQGPGYTF,TGTGCCAGCAGCGGTCGACAGGGTCCGGGCTACACCTTC
TRBV4-3,TRBJ1-1,TRBD1,.,CASSQDRSGRGPGTEAFF,TGCGCCAGCAGCCAAGACAGGTCGGGGAGGGGGCCTGGCACTGAAGCTTTCTTT
TRBV7-6,TRBJ1-4,.,.,CASSLVAGDVKLFF,TGTGCCAGCAGCTTAGTTGCGGGGGATGTGAAACTGTTTTTT